The 23 T cell receptor beta chains listed next were all sequenced from one sample in a study of T cell responses to AZD1222 COVID-19 vaccine (dated by TCRdb to about 2021). This sample's time point label indicates: baseline before first vaccination. Libraries were constructed by the immunoSEQ multiplex PCR assay. Drawn from immuneACCESS, this table holds only the in-frame rearrangements with V and J called that TCRdb kept. Clones are partly lost; checked studies trace under half to an unresolved V gene and leave the rest unexplained. This sample lists fewer than 150,000 clones; approximately 85% were detected once. The ten biggest clones cover 5% to 7% of the sample. Sequencing was performed on peripheral blood, taken on day 0 of AZD1222 vaccination. Receptor source: an adult in good health.

The sample holds one count of this clone. This chain connects TRBV28 to TRBJ1-1; the D is unclear. V lost 7 bases to trimming and J lost 0 bases, with 12 bases between them. The germline V gene has CDR1 MDHEN and CDR2 SYDVKM. The CDR3 sequence is 14 residues long. As DNA, the CDR3 is TGTGCCAGCACCCTCTCTGGGATGAACACTGAAGCTTTCTTT. Amino acid sequence: CASTLSGMNTEAFF. The whole variable domain, filled in from reference TRBV28 and TRBJ1-1, reads DVKVTQSSRYLVKRTGEKVFLECVQDMDHENMFWYRQDPGLGLRLIYFSYDVKMKEKGDIPEGYSVSREKKERFSLILESASTNQTSMYLCASTLSGMNTEAFFGQGTRLTVV.

The chain carries TRBV30 and TRBJ1-5; D is undetermined. Germline V gene lookup returns CDR1 GTSNPN and CDR2 SVGIG (reference sequence). The CDR3 covers 15 residues. Trimming removed 3 bases at V and 2 bases at J, with 14 bases between. DNA of the CDR3: TGTGCCTGGAGAACGGTCGCCCAGGGCAATCAGCCCCAGCATTTT. Translated, it gives CAWRTVAQGNQPQHF. The variable domain in full, with the rest retrieved from reference TRBV30 and TRBJ1-5, is SQTIHQWPATLVQPVGSPLSLECTVEGTSNPNLYWYRQAAGRGLQLLFYSVGIGQISSEVPQNLSASRPQDRQFILSSKKLLLSDSGFYLCAWRTVAQGNQPQHFGDGTRLSIL.

The rearrangement joins TRBV2 to TRBJ1-4; TRBD1 aligns across 8 bases. The CDR3 is made up of 15 amino acids. The V segment lost 6 bases and the J segment 6 bases; nucleotides outside the gene matches: 9. From germline, CDR1 is SNHLY and CDR2 FYNNEI. The CDR3 nucleotides read TGTGCCAGCAGGCGGGGGACAGGTCCGGATGAAAAACTGTTTTTT. It is translated as CASRRGTGPDEKLFF.

This clone was detected a few times. The chain carries TRBV7-2 and TRBJ1-4; D is perhaps TRBD1 (5 bases). Germline CDR1 and CDR2: SGHTA and FQGNSA. The CDR3 runs to 16 residues. V lost 5 bases and J lost 4, with 17 bases in between. The CDR3 sequence is CASSPQGPLGNEKLFF. CDR3 DNA sequence: TGTGCCAGCAGCCCCCAGGGTCCGTTGGGTAATGAAAAACTGTTTTTT.

The chain carries TRBV27 and TRBJ1-3; D is uncertain. Germline CDR1 MNHEY, CDR2 SMNVEV (reference sequence). This CDR3 spans 17 amino acids. V shed 5 bases and J shed 0 bases, with 17 bases lying between them. The CDR3 DNA sequence: TGTGCCAGCAGTCCCCTCCCCCCGATAGCCTCTGGAAACACCATATATTTT. Encoded protein: CASSPLPPIASGNTIYF.

The J gene is TRBJ1-3, the V gene TRBV4-1, with no clear D. The CDR3 covers 15 residues. V was pared by 0 bases and J by 3 bases, with 9 bases between. Germline V gene lookup returns CDR1 MGHRA and CDR2 YSYEKL. CDR3 protein: CASSQEQRLGNTIYF. For the CDR3, the DNA is TGCGCCAGCAGCCAAGAACAGCGACTTGGAAACACCATATATTTT.

There are a few counts of this clone. This rearrangement joins TRBV10-3 to TRBJ1-5; no definite D call. Trimming stripped 3 bases from V and 4 bases from J, with 7 bases between. Germline CDR1 ENHRY, CDR2 SYGVKD. The CDR3 consists of 13 residues. Here the CDR3 DNA reads TGTGCCATCAGTGATGTGACAAATCAGCCCCAGCATTTT. It translates to CAISDVTNQPQHF.

The V call is TRBV28, the J call TRBJ1-5; D remains unclear. Between the trimmed V and J ends, which lost 3 bases and 3 bases, there was a span of 12 bases. The length of the CDR3 is 15 residues. In germline, CDR1 is MDHEN, CDR2 SYDVKM. CDR3 nucleotides: TGTGCCAGCAGTTTCAGGACGGGAATCAATCAGCCCCAGCATTTT. Translating it yields CASSFRTGINQPQHF.

V and J are TRBV27 and TRBJ1-4, with D possibly matching TRBD1 (5 bases). Germline V gene data show CDR1 as MNHEY and CDR2 as SMNVEV (reference sequence). This CDR3 has 16 residues. Trimming left V 0 bases short and J 8 bases short, with 16 bases between. In DNA, the CDR3 is TGTGCCAGCAGTTTATCGAGGACACTAGGACGCGAAAAACTGTTTTTT. This translates into CASSLSRTLGREKLFF.

This chain connects TRBV7-2 to TRBJ2-6; D not resolved. CDR1 and CDR2 from the germline V gene are SGHTA and FQGNSA. The length of the CDR3 is 15 residues. V lost 2 bases and J 0 bases, leaving 5 bases between the germline ends. The CDR3 protein is CASSLRRSGANVLTF. The CDR3 DNA follows: TGTGCCAGCAGCTTACGGCGCTCTGGGGCCAACGTCCTGACTTTC.

This chain joins TRBV27 and TRBJ1-1, with D possibly being TRBD1 (5 bases). The CDR3 is 17 residues long. Germline lookup yields CDR1 MNHEY and CDR2 SMNVEV (reference sequence). V dropped 0 bases and J dropped 4 bases, with 18 bases sitting between them. CDR3 amino acids: CASSLSVTQGGSTEAFF. Here the CDR3 DNA reads TGTGCCAGCAGTTTATCAGTTACGCAGGGCGGGAGCACTGAAGCTTTCTTT.

Here the CDR3 DNA reads TGTGCCAGCAGTTCGCCCAGGGACAGGACCCTCGATGAGCAGTTCTTC. The encoded protein is CASSSPRDRTLDEQFF. The chain combines TRBV28 with TRBJ2-1, with 8 bases that match TRBD1. With 4 bases clipped from V and 8 bases from J, the junction kept 13 bases outside the gene matches. Germline CDR1 MDHEN, CDR2 SYDVKM. CDR3 size: 16 residues.

The chain is built from TRBV5-1 and TRBJ2-2, with unresolved D. The CDR3 runs 14 residues. V was clipped by 3 bases and J by 6 bases, with 12 bases between them. CDR1 SGHRS and CDR2 YFSETQ come from the germline V gene. The CDR3 reads CASSSRTVPGELFF. CDR3 bases: TGCGCCAGCAGCTCCCGGACGGTCCCCGGGGAGCTGTTTTTT.

The chain recombines TRBV5-1 with TRBJ2-7; TRBD2 aligns across 10 bases. The germline V gene has CDR1 SGHRS and CDR2 YFSETQ. The CDR3 sequence is 14 residues long. With V trimmed by 4 bases and J by 0 bases, 1 base remained unmatched. For the CDR3, the DNA is TGCGCCAGCAGCATAGCGGGGGGCTCCTACGAGCAGTACTTC. The encoded protein is CASSIAGGSYEQYF.

This clone was counted a few times. The genes are TRBV19 and TRBJ2-7; D gene unclear. Trimming shortened V by 2 bases and J by 3 bases, and 5 bases separated the two germline ends. CDR1 and CDR2 from the germline V gene are LNHDA and SQIVND (reference sequence). The CDR3 runs to 12 residues. The CDR3: CASSINSYEQYF. The CDR3, as DNA: TGTGCCAGTAGTATAAACAGCTACGAGCAGTACTTC. The full variable domain, with the rest looked up from reference TRBV19 and TRBJ2-7, is DGGITQSPKYLFRKEGQNVTLSCEQNLNHDAMYWYRQDPGQGLRLIYYSQIVNDFQKGDIAEGYSVSREKKESFPLTVTSAQKNPTAFYLCASSINSYEQYFGPGTRLTVT.

There are a few counts of this clone. This chain joins TRBV4-3 and TRBJ1-1, with 7 bases matching TRBD1. The CDR3 spans 14 residues. Losses at the gene ends were 0 bases for V and 11 bases for J; bases not matched to a gene: 9. Germline V gene lookup returns CDR1 LGHNA and CDR2 YSLEER. CDR3 sequence (DNA): TGCGCCAGCAGCCAAGAGCCCAGGGGGGTGAGGGCTTTCTTT. Translated: CASSQEPRGVRAFF.

V gene TRBV7-8 combines with J gene TRBJ2-7; D may be TRBD1 or TRBD2 (5 bases each). Germline CDR1 is SGHVS and CDR2 is FQNEAQ. V lost 4 bases, J lost 4 bases, and 26 bases lay in between. This CDR3 has 18 residues. This CDR3 reads CASSSSYRDPRGLYEQYF. The CDR3, as DNA: TGTGCCAGCAGCTCGTCTTACCGGGACCCACGAGGACTTTACGAGCAGTACTTC.

The chain joins TRBV10-2 to TRBJ2-1; 7 bases are a match to TRBD1. J gave up 7 bases and V 6 bases, and 15 bases lay outside the gene matches. From germline, CDR1 is WSHSY and CDR2 SAAADI. The length of the CDR3 is 16 residues. CDR3 amino acids: CASRTPGQGVMNEQFF. For the CDR3, the DNA is TGCGCCAGCAGGACCCCGGGGCAGGGGGTTATGAATGAGCAGTTCTTC.

The chain uses TRBV27 and TRBJ1-1; tentatively, D is TRBD1 (6 bases). Germline V lookup: CDR1 MNHEY, CDR2 SMNVEV (reference sequence). The CDR3 is 14 amino acids. V gave up 6 bases and J gave up 0 bases, with 11 bases separating them. In DNA form, the CDR3 reads TGTGCCAGCAGGACAGGTGGAATGAACACTGAAGCTTTCTTT. Its translation: CASRTGGMNTEAFF.

The V call is TRBV27, the J call TRBJ2-7; D is perhaps TRBD1 (6 bases). This CDR3 region has 16 residues. V was cut by 3 bases and J by 2 bases, with 17 bases left in between. CDR1 is MNHEY and CDR2 is SMNVEV in the germline V gene (reference sequence). DNA of the CDR3: TGTGCCAGCAGTTTTAGTTGGCAGGGGTTCCCCTACGAGCAGTACTTC. It encodes CASSFSWQGFPYEQYF.

Here the CDR3 reads CASGRTGYEQYF. CDR3 in DNA: TGTGCCAGCGGACGAACGGGTTACGAGCAGTACTTC. The rearrangement uses TRBV25-1 and TRBJ2-7; no definite D call. Germline loops: CDR1 MGHDK, CDR2 SYGVNS. This CDR3 has 12 amino acids. V was clipped by 8 bases and J by 4 bases, with 12 bases between them.

This clone was found many times. This CDR3 is CATKQNSGANVLTF. The DNA for the CDR3 is TGTGCCACAAAGCAAAACTCTGGGGCCAACGTCCTGACTTTC. The chain recombines TRBV27 with TRBJ2-6; no reliable D call. Between the trimmed V and J ends, which lost 10 bases and 0 bases, there was a span of 10 bases. From germline, CDR1 is MNHEY and CDR2 SMNVEV (reference sequence). The CDR3 runs to 14 residues.

The chain couples TRBV20-1 to TRBJ1-4, with D uncertain. The V gene lost 3 bases and the J gene lost 7 bases, with 9 bases spanning the gap. The V gene's germline CDR1 is DFQATT and CDR2 SNEGSKA (reference sequence). This CDR3 spans 12 amino acids. CDR3 protein: CSASSEGEKLFF. In DNA form, the CDR3 reads TGCAGTGCTAGTTCGGAGGGTGAAAAACTGTTTTTT.